This T cell receptor (beta chain) is drawn from a study of cytomegalovirus exposure and HLA in healthy donors (dated by TCRdb to the late 2010s). Study-level background: According to an earlier analysis of several hundred of the donors, about 179 million T cells yielded over 90 million unique TCR beta sequences and approximately 300 Gb of sequence data. Approximately 330 gigabases of sequencing data and around 85 million unique TCR sequences made up an early release that covered around 640 HLA-typed donors. Of the roughly 390 genotyped donors, 81% fell in the genetic ancestry cluster associated with self-reported Caucasian donors. The study aimed to test whether signatures of past pathogen exposure could be identified by cataloging public T cell receptors. The study used immunosequencing to profile the T cell repertoires of approximately 630 subjects and linked those repertoires to cytomegalovirus serostatus. In addition to the first cohort of 500 to 850 subjects, a separate validation cohort of over 90 different subjects was used. The study combined high-throughput TCR immunosequencing, statistical association of individual TCRs with disease status, and machine learning to predict cytomegalovirus infection status. To study patterns of TCR occurrence, a later analysis re-analyzed previously published TCR beta repertoires from 550 to 800 donors and added high-resolution HLA genotyping. The later analysis used no new phenotypic data to find candidate immune exposures, relying instead on TCR beta sequences and their occurrence across donors. In an earlier analysis of a few hundred of the donors, high-throughput TCR beta sequencing was used to judge whether each TCR beta V gene segment behaved as functional or pseudogenic. Donor age, sex, ethnicity and CMV serostatus were compiled alongside the repertoire data. In a later genetic analysis, genome-wide SNP genotypes for about 55% of the roughly 700 donors were used, and that subset was treated as a discovery cohort. All discovery cohort repertoires had been generated using a single sequencing platform. Both class I and class II loci were covered by HLA typing, at four-digit resolution. The number of typed donors differed by locus: 629-630 for A, B, C, DRB1 and DQB1; 522 for DQA1; 600 to 610 for DPA1; and roughly 450 for DPB1. Several DR-DQ haplotypes were handled as single units for association and clustering, since linkage in the cohort was strong. Across approximately 400 genotyped donors of the cohort, an average of approximately 240,000 unique TCR beta nucleotide sequences per donor were sequenced, and roughly 18% of those sequences were non-productive.

Note on this clone: Its recognized antigen is unknown. The record has no base qualities; no much larger clone is one base away.

Receptor amplification or capture employed the immunoSEQ multiplex PCR assay. The multiplex PCR relied on a mix of 60 forward primers for TCR Vbeta segments and 13 reverse primers for TCR Jbeta segments. The CDR3 region of rearranged TCR beta genes was amplified from genomic DNA by a multiplex PCR assay. On the Illumina HiSeq System, the amplified TCR beta libraries were sequenced as 87-base-pair reads. The study's processing was this. In a later analysis, tens of millions of unique TCR beta chains were counted across the 500 to 850 repertoires, and roughly 10 million of these chains were shared by at least two donors. Raw reads were error-corrected and collapsed into unique sequences with a nearest-neighbor algorithm that merged closely related sequences to remove PCR and sequencing errors. To assign V, D and J gene segments, CDR3 sequences were aligned to IMGT reference sequences. For a sequence to be retained, at least a six-nucleotide match to both a V gene segment and a J gene segment was required. Rearrangements were called productive when the CDR3 lacked stop codons and stayed in frame with V and J; all others were non-productive. Following IMGT convention, CDR3 was defined as the stretch from the second conserved V-encoded cysteine up to the conserved J-encoded phenylalanine. Sequences without an unambiguous match to a single V gene segment were excluded from the earlier analysis of about 630 of the donors. In an earlier analysis of around 600 of the donors, V segments were called functional above 56.7% productive rearrangements and were called segregating when the between-donor standard deviation exceeded 5%. A statistical classification framework was built for diagnosing cytomegalovirus status from the catalog of TCR beta chain sequences. In a later analysis, V and J genes were assigned by comparing TCR nucleotide sequences against IMGT/GENE-DB human TR gene sequences. A later analysis assigned CDR3 sequences and most-parsimonious VDJ recombination scenarios with the TCRdist pipeline. In a later analysis, every TCR beta chain was defined by the combination of its CDR3 amino acid sequence and its V-gene family, and reads without a unique V-gene family were dropped. A later analysis removed several hundred highly shared, low-generation-probability nucleotide sequences to deal with suspected cross-contamination and a sequencing artifact. In a later analysis, a clonal expansion index for each public chain was calculated from normalized within-repertoire ranks of inferred template counts. In a later analysis, generation probabilities were computed using a VDJ recombination model fitted to out-of-frame rearrangements, and the results were checked against IGoR. Hypergeometric tests were used in a later analysis to score TCR-TCR, TCR-HLA and TCR-CMV co-occurrence, with a repertoire-size bias correction applied to the TCR pairs. In a later analysis, false discovery rates were estimated by permuting HLA or CMV assignments 20 times. In a later analysis, co-occurring TCRs were grouped with DBSCAN, and TCRdist sequence similarity was added when clustering was performed within HLA-allele-positive subsets. Co-occurrence clustering excluded repertoires with fewer than 30,000 or more than 120,000 public chains, plus five with anomalous nucleotide sharing. What TCRdb holds here is the immuneACCESS table cut down to in-frame rearrangements. Part of the clones is not present; checked against another copy, under half of the missing clones reflect an unresolved V gene, and the others are unexplained. For V, J and clone size, that table is used; D and trimming come from the DNA. This sample gives over 150,000 clones in total; 75% to 90% of them show up just once. Of the sample, approximately 2.1% is held by the ten largest clones.

Reading the germline V gene gives CDR1 SGDLS and CDR2 YYNGEE. From cysteine to phenylalanine, the CDR3 is 20 amino acids long. The sequence is cut down to CDR3 DNA, 60 bases in frame from base 1. Germline trimming amounts to 2 bases on V and 8 bases on J, with 23 as the count of junction bases outside the gene matches. What the research found in general, with its limitations: Correlated functional status among segregating V segments might reflect linkage disequilibrium, but an unknown experimental factor could not be ruled out. Sequencing depth was assumed to be roughly uniform across donors in the presence/absence analyses, though that assumption may not hold. A cluster of highly shared sequence variants was judged likely to be a technical artifact of the sequencing pipeline. In a later analysis, several top co-occurrence clusters were reported to appear linked to parvovirus B19, influenza, CMV and Epstein-Barr virus. In a later genetic analysis, a missense DCLRE1C variant was associated with V-gene and J-gene trimming of TCR beta chains, and the association was replicated in an independent cohort. A total of 150 or so TCR beta chains were listed by the study as associated with cytomegalovirus. Because HLA typing was missing for some donors at each locus, association tests included only the typed subset. A few of the identified cytomegalovirus-associated TCR beta chains were confirmed in vitro to be specific for cytomegalovirus antigens. In a later genetic analysis, fewer N-insertions in productive TCRs were reported among donors in an Asian-associated ancestry cluster than the approximately 710-donor mean. While some public TCRs were present in many individuals, most TCR sequences turned up only very rarely across donors. The cohort was sequenced for TCR beta chains only, and without alpha or paired-chain data the features that could be detected were limited. A further reported finding was that TCR beta sequences accurately predicted the HLA-A and HLA-B alleles for most subjects in the first cohort. At a false discovery rate of 0.05, a later analysis linked some 18,000 TCR beta sequences to specific HLA alleles. In a later analysis, HLA-associated TCR beta chains were found to be more clonally expanded and to have lower generation probabilities than equally common non-associated chains. In an earlier analysis of fewer than 700 of the donors, most TCR beta V segments appeared in productive rearrangements about 87% or about 30% of the time, broadly matching IMGT annotations. The classifier was reported to diagnose cytomegalovirus status with high specificity and sensitivity in both the original cohort and the validation cohort. Some IMGT-functional V segments, including TRBV6-2 and TRBV6-3, could not be told apart with the 87-base-pair reads, so those segments were excluded. Most CMV-associated TCR beta chains appeared to be HLA-restricted in a later analysis, and the HLA associations seemed to be driven largely by CMV exposure. CMV serostatus was the only immune exposure information available for the cohort. A later analysis found that TCR association rates varied across HLA loci, with DRB1 alleles showing the most associated TCRs and HLA-C alleles the fewest. Fewer than 20 rarely observed V segments, including chromosome 9 orphons, were excluded from the earlier analysis of several hundred of the donors because counts were too low. Assigning TCR associations to individual alleles was difficult when HLA alleles, especially DR and DQ, strongly co-occurred. According to the authors, the approach could potentially be generalized to other disease states and immunological phenotypes.

The cohort consisted of 666 healthy bone marrow donors. At the time of sampling, all cohort members were nominally healthy, though unrecorded immune exposures were likely present. The donor was CMV seronegative and was included in the group of 352 seronegative cohort members. Each donor provided a peripheral blood sample, and peripheral blood mononuclear cells were used for TCR beta sequencing. Genomic DNA was extracted from the blood cell samples with the Qiagen DNeasy Blood Extraction Kit. The receptor was derived from a male donor in good health and CMV-seronegative. Rearrangement joined TRBV9 to TRBJ1-2; the junction holds 11 bases that match TRBD1. The source material was PBMCs. Read as DNA, the sequence is TGTGCCAGCAGCGTCAGTCTGGCCGGGACAGGGGGTTTTTTTGCTCGGGGCTACACCTTC. Its protein product is CASSVSLAGTGGFFARGYTF.